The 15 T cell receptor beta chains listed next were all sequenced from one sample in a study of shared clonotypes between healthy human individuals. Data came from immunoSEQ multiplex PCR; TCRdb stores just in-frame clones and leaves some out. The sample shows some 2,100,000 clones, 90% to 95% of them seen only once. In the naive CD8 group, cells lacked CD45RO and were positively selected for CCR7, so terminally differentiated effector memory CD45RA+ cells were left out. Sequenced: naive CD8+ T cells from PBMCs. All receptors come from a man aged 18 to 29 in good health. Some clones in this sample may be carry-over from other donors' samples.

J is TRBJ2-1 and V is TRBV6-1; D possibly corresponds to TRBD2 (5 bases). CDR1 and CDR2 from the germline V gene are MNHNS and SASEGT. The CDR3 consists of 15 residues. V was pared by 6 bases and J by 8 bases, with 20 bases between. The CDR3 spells CASRTGLAVADEQFF. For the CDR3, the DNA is TGTGCCAGCAGGACGGGCCTAGCCGTGGCCGATGAGCAGTTCTTC.

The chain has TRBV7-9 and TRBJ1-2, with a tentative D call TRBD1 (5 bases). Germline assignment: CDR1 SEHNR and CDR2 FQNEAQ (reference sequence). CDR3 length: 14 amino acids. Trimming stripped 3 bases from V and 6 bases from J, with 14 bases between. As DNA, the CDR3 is TGTGCCAGCAGCTTGGGGGGAGCGTTACATGGCTACACCTTC. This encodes CASSLGGALHGYTF.

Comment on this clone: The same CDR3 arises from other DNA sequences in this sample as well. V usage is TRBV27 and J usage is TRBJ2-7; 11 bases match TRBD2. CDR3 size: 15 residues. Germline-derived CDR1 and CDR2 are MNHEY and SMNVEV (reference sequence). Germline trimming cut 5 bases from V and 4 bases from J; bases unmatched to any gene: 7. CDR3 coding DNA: TGTGCCAGCAGTCCTACTAGCGGGAGTCTGTACGAGCAGTACTTC. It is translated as CASSPTSGSLYEQYF.

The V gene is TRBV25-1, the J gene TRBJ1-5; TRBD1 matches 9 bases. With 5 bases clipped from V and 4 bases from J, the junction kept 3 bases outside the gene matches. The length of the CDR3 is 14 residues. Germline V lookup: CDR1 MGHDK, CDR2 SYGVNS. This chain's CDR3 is CASSYGQGNQPQHF. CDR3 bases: TGTGCCAGCAGTTACGGACAGGGGAATCAGCCCCAGCATTTT.

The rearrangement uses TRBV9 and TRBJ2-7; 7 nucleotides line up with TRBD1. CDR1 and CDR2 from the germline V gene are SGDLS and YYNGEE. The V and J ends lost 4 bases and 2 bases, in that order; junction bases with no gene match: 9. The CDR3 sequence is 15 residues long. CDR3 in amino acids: CASSSGTAATYEQYF. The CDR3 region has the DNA TGTGCCAGCAGCTCAGGGACAGCAGCTACCTACGAGCAGTACTTC.

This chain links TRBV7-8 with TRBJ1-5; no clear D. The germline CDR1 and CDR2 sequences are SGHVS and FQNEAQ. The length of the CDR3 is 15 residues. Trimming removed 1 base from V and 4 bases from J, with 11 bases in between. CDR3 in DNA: TGTGCCAGCAGCTTAGTGGTGGGAAGGAATCAGCCCCAGCATTTT. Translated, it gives CASSLVVGRNQPQHF.

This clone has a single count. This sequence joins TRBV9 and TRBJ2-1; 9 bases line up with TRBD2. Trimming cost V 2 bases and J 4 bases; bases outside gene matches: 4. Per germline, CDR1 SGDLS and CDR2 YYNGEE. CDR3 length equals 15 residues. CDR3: CASSVLGLAYNEQFF. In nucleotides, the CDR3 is TGTGCCAGCAGCGTCTTGGGACTAGCATACAATGAGCAGTTCTTC.

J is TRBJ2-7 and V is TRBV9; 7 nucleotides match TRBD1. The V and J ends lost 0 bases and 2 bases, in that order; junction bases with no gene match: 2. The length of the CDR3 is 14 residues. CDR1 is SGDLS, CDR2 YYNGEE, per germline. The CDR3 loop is CASSVEGQPYEQYF. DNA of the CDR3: TGTGCCAGCAGCGTAGAGGGACAGCCCTACGAGCAGTACTTC.

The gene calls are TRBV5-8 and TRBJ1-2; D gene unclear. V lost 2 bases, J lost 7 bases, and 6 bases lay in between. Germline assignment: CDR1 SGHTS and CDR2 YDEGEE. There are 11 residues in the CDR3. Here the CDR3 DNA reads TGTGCCAGCAGCTTTATTCGTGGCTACACCTTC. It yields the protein CASSFIRGYTF.

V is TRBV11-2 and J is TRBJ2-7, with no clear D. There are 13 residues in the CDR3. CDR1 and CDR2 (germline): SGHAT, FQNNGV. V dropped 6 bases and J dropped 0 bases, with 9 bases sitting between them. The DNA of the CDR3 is TGTGCCAGCAGTGTAAGTGACTCCTACGAGCAGTACTTC. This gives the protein CASSVSDSYEQYF.

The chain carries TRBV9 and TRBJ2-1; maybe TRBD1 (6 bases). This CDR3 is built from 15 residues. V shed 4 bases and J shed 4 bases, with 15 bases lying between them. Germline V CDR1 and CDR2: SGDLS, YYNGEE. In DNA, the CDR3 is TGTGCCAGCAGCCCACCCGCAGGGGATTACAATGAGCAGTTCTTC. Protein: CASSPPAGDYNEQFF.

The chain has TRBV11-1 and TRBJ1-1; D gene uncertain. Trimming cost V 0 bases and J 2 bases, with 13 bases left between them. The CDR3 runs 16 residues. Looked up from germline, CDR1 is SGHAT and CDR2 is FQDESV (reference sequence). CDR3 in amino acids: CASSLARVWVNTEAFF. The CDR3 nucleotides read TGTGCCAGCAGCTTAGCGCGGGTATGGGTAAACACTGAAGCTTTCTTT. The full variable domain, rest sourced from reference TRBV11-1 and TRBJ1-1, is EAEVAQSPRYKITEKSQAVAFWCDPISGHATLYWYRQILGQGPELLVQFQDESVVDDSQLPKDRFSAERLKGVDSTLKIQPAELGDSAMYLCASSLARVWVNTEAFFGQGTRLTVV.

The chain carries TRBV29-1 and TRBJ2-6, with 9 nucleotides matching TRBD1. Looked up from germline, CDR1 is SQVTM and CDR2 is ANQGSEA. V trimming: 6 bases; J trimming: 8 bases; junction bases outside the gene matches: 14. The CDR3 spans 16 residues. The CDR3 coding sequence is TGCAGCGTGATATCTTCGGGACAGGGAGAATCCAACGTCCTGACTTTC. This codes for CSVISSGQGESNVLTF.

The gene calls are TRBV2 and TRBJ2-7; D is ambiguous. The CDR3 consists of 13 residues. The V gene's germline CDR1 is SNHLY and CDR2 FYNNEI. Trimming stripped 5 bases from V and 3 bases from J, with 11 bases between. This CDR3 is CASSNYPNYEQYF. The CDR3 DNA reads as TGTGCCAGCAGTAACTATCCCAACTACGAGCAGTACTTC.

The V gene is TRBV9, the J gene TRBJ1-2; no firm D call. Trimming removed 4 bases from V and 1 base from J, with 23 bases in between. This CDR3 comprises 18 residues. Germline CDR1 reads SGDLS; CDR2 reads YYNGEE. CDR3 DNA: TGTGCCAGCAGCCCCAGATGGGAGGAACCCTCCTTTAACTATGGCTACACCTTC. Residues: CASSPRWEEPSFNYGYTF.